These 7 T cell receptor beta chains were sequenced from one sample in a study of blood T cell repertoires in COVID-19 (dated by TCRdb to the early 2020s). Library preparation was by the immunoSEQ multiplex PCR assay. Entries here come from immuneACCESS through TCRdb and include only in-frame sequences with V and J called. Some clones fail to appear in such tables; in the studies checked, an unresolved V gene covers under half of the shortfall, and the cause of the remainder is unknown. This sample has approximately 180,000 clones in its table, and 82% of those were observed once. The ten largest clones represent almost 8.5% of the sample. Sequenced material: peripheral blood. The receptors derive from a woman in her 70s with acute or convalescent COVID-19.

The CDR3 sequence is CASSRFSRDTYEQYF. For the CDR3, the DNA is TGTGCCAGCAGTCGGTTCTCCCGGGACACCTACGAGCAGTACTTC. The chain has TRBV28 and TRBJ2-7; D might be TRBD1 (6 bases). This CDR3 comprises 15 residues. Trimming removed 5 bases from V and 2 bases from J, with 16 bases in between. CDR1 MDHEN and CDR2 SYDVKM come from the germline V gene. The full variable domain, completed using reference TRBV28 and TRBJ2-7, is DVKVTQSSRYLVKRTGEKVFLECVQDMDHENMFWYRQDPGLGLRLIYFSYDVKMKEKGDIPEGYSVSREKKERFSLILESASTNQTSMYLCASSRFSRDTYEQYFGPGTRLTVT.

The rearrangement uses TRBV11-2 and TRBJ2-7, with D perhaps matching TRBD2 (5 bases). V was pared by 5 bases and J by 0 bases, with 11 bases between. CDR3 length equals 14 residues. Germline loops: CDR1 SGHAT, CDR2 FQNNGV. The CDR3 region is CASSPWTDSYEQYF. CDR3 DNA: TGTGCCAGCAGCCCCTGGACTGACTCCTACGAGCAGTACTTC.

The rearrangement links TRBV6-2 or TRBV6-3 to TRBJ1-5; D call uncertain. CDR3 length: 14 residues. Germline loops: CDR1 MNHEY, CDR2 SVGEGT. Trimming cost V 6 bases and J 3 bases, with 12 bases left between them. This CDR3 reads CASRPRQDNQPQHF. CDR3 nucleotides: TGTGCCAGCAGACCTCGGCAGGACAATCAGCCCCAGCATTTT.

The chain uses TRBV7-2 and TRBJ2-7, with D possibly being TRBD1 (6 bases). Germline-derived CDR1 and CDR2 are SGHTA and FQGNSA. This CDR3 is 13 amino acids long. Trimming pared 1 base from V and 7 bases from J, leaving 11 bases between. Here the CDR3 DNA reads TGTGCCAGCAGCTTAGACAGGACAGTTGAGCAGTACTTC. Translating it yields CASSLDRTVEQYF.

This clone came up a few times. The V call is TRBV28, the J call TRBJ1-6; D is uncertain. The V gene lost 1 base and the J gene lost 6 bases, with 10 bases spanning the gap. The CDR3 totals 15 residues. The germline gives CDR1 MDHEN, CDR2 SYDVKM. The CDR3 protein is CASSLSLRSNSPLHF. As DNA, the CDR3 is TGTGCCAGCAGTTTATCGTTGAGGAGTAATTCACCCCTCCACTTT.

This clone was seen more than once but under ten times. This rearrangement joins TRBV29-1 to TRBJ1-2, with TRBD1 identical over 9 bases. Germline lookup yields CDR1 SQVTM and CDR2 ANQGSEA. Losses at the gene ends were 6 bases for V and 8 bases for J; bases not matched to a gene: 19. The CDR3 has 16 residues. DNA for the CDR3: TGCAGCGTAATATACCGGGACAGGGATTCAAGTTACGGCTACACCTTC. Translation: CSVIYRDRDSSYGYTF. Full variable domain (missing parts from reference TRBV29-1 and TRBJ1-2): SAVISQKPSRDICQRGTSLTIQCQVDSQVTMMFWYRQQPGQSLTLIATANQGSEATYESGFVIDKFPISRPNLTFSTLTVSNMSPEDSSIYLCSVIYRDRDSSYGYTFGSGTRLTVV.

This chain connects TRBV7-2 to TRBJ1-5; D ambiguous. V was clipped by 1 base and J by 9 bases, with 10 bases between them. There are 13 residues in the CDR3. Germline CDR1 SGHTA, CDR2 FQGNSA. CDR3 sequence: CASSLEVTRPQHF. The CDR3 DNA is TGTGCCAGCAGCTTAGAAGTTACTCGGCCCCAGCATTTT.